These 3 T cell receptor beta chains were all obtained from the same sample, sequenced in a study of beta chain features in type 1 diabetes. Study-level points and caveats: Among all four CD4+ subsets, Type 1 diabetes patients had TCRB CDR3s that were moderately but significantly shorter.

The study reverse transcribed the entire isolated RNA, so it sequenced expressed TCRB transcripts. The table came from immunoSEQ multiplex PCR; TCRdb's copy has only in-frame clones and leaves some out. The sample contains nearly 350,000 clones, roughly a tenth of which appear only once. The antigens of these receptors remain unknown. Sequencing was carried out using central memory CD4+ T cells from blood. The receptors were sampled from a man aged 25-40 years with type 1 diabetes.

The V gene is TRBV2, the J gene TRBJ2-7, with 11 bases identical to TRBD2. Germline lookup yields CDR1 SNHLY and CDR2 FYNNEI. V dropped 5 bases and J dropped 2; count of bases not matched to a gene: 8. The CDR3 sequence is 16 residues long. DNA for the CDR3: TGTGCCAGCAGTCGTCTAGCGGGGGGCCTGGCCTACGAGCAGTACTTC. This gives the protein CASSRLAGGLAYEQYF.

In this sample, this clone turned up a few times. The chain joins TRBV5-1 to TRBJ2-7; D remains unclear. The V end lost 1 base, the J end lost 1 base, and 9 bases lay between the germline ends. Germline assignment: CDR1 SGHRS and CDR2 YFSETQ. CDR3 length: 14 amino acids. CDR3 residues: CASSLTPPSYEQYF. In DNA, the CDR3 is TGCGCCAGCAGCTTGACGCCACCATCCTACGAGCAGTACTTC.

This clone was seen a few times. J is TRBJ1-3 and V is TRBV7-2; a weak D match, TRBD1 (5 bases). Trimming removed 5 bases at V and 0 bases at J, with 14 bases between. The CDR3 extends over 16 amino acids. The V gene's germline CDR1 is SGHTA and CDR2 FQGNSA. The CDR3 spells CASSLSGTRSGNTIYF. The CDR3 DNA reads TGTGCCAGCAGCCTATCCGGGACCCGCTCTGGAAACACCATATATTTT.